Shown below are 2 T cell receptor beta chains from a single sample sequenced in a study of CD8+ T cells in alopecia areata. It was with CD4, CD8alpha, NKG2D, NKG2ACE and other markers that pooled cutaneous lymph node cells were sorted. The sequencing template was cDNA reverse transcribed from extracted RNA. The data were produced by immunoSEQ multiplex PCR, yet TCRdb's version contains in-frame clones alone and is incomplete. The specimen gives around 300,000 clones without singletons; the ten biggest hold roughly 1.2%. The sample taken for sequencing was CD4+ T cells sorted from a lymph node. All receptors derive from a C3H/HeJ mouse with alopecia areata. This mouse strain has H2-k as its MHC haplotype.

Regarding this clone: Genes and germline are mouse. Read data end 4 residues before the CDR3 end; the end is taken from the germline J gene. The V and J genes are TRBV4 and TRBJ1-2; D possibly corresponds to TRBD1 (6 bases). V shed 5 bases and J shed 4 bases, with 11 bases lying between them. CDR3 length: 13 amino acids. The germline CDR1 and CDR2 sequences are LGHDT and YNNKQL (reference sequence). CDR3 sequence: CASSLQGSSDYTF. Partial CDR3 DNA: TGTGCCAGCAGCCTACAGGGAAGCTCC.

A word on this clone: The gene names here belong to mouse. The CDR3 is cut off 4 residues early in the read; its end comes from the germline J gene. The chain links TRBV13-1 to TRBJ2-5, with D possibly being TRBD1 (5 bases). The CDR3 extends over 14 amino acids. The germline V gene encodes CDR1 NSHNY and CDR2 SYGAGN. The CDR3 sequence: CASSDGGKGDTQYF. The CDR3 bases that were read are TGTGCCAGCAGTGATGGTGGGAAGGGGGAC.